This entry lists 5 T cell receptor beta chains sequenced from one sample in a study of CD8+ T cells in alopecia areata. The sequencing template was cDNA reverse transcribed from extracted RNA. Measured with immunoSEQ multiplex PCR; TCRdb has only the in-frame clones, and not every one. Listed for the sample are about 120,000 clones, none seen a single time. Sequenced sample: lesional skin. The source of these receptors is a C3H/HeJ mouse with alopecia areata. The mice in this strain carry MHC haplotype H2-k.

As concerns this clone: Any gene name here is a mouse gene name. Coverage ceases 4 residues before the CDR3 finishes, and the germline J gene fills in the end. V gene TRBV13-3 combines with J gene TRBJ2-5; a weak D match, TRBD1 (6 bases). V was pared by 7 bases and J by 1 base, with 10 bases between. This CDR3 region has 13 residues. Germline CDR1 reads NNHDY; CDR2 reads SYVADS. The CDR3 DNA, read in part, is TGTGCCAGCGCTGGACAGTACCAAGAC. Translation gives CASAGQYQD. The complete CDR3 sequence is CASAGQYQDTQYF.

This clone turned up a few times. The germline and genes are mouse ones. The CDR3 extends 4 residues past the end of the read, so its final part is completed from the germline J gene. This rearrangement joins TRBV1 to TRBJ2-5; 8 nucleotides match TRBD2. The length of the CDR3 is 12 residues. Per germline, CDR1 NSQYPW and CDR2 LRSPGD (reference sequence). Partial CDR3 DNA: TGCACCTGCAGAGGACTGGGAGAC. As protein: CTCRGLGD. The whole CDR3 sequence is CTCRGLGDTQYF.

Only a few counts were recorded for this clone. The germline and genes are mouse ones. The CDR3 goes on 4 residues after the read ends, and that part is filled in from the germline J gene. The rearrangement links TRBV13-3 to TRBJ2-3, with TRBD1 matching over 7 bases. The CDR3 has 15 residues. The junction had 7 bases not matched to a gene; V was cut back by 6 bases and J by 0 bases. Per the germline V gene, CDR1 is NNHDY and CDR2 is SYVADS. This chain's CDR3 is CASTRTGSSAETLYF. The part of the CDR3 DNA that was read is TGTGCCAGCACCAGGACAGGATCTAGTGCAGAA.

With regard to this clone: Any gene name here is a mouse gene name. The DNA ends 4 residues before the CDR3 does, and the rest of the CDR3 is filled in from the germline J gene. The chain links TRBV1 to TRBJ2-3; D not certain. The V gene's germline CDR1 is NSQYPW and CDR2 LRSPGD (reference sequence). The CDR3 covers 14 residues. Between the trimmed V and J ends, which lost 1 base and 1 base, there was a span of 6 bases. The sequenced CDR3 bases are TGCACCTGCAGTGCAGGGTACGGTGCAGAA. It codes for CTCSAGYGAE. The entire CDR3 reads CTCSAGYGAETLYF.

This clone was observed a few times. The germline and genes are mouse ones. The DNA read from the CDR3 is TGTGCCAGCAGTGAGCGGACAGGGGGCCGGGACTCC. Translating gives CASSERTGGRDS. The whole CDR3 sequence reads CASSERTGGRDSDYTF. The chain links TRBV13-3 to TRBJ1-2; TRBD1 matches at 11 bases. The CDR3 end lies 4 residues beyond the end of the read and is filled in from the germline J gene. The CDR3 spans 16 residues. Germline V lookup: CDR1 NNHDY, CDR2 SYVADS. The junction had 6 bases not matched to a gene; V was cut back by 2 bases and J by 3 bases.